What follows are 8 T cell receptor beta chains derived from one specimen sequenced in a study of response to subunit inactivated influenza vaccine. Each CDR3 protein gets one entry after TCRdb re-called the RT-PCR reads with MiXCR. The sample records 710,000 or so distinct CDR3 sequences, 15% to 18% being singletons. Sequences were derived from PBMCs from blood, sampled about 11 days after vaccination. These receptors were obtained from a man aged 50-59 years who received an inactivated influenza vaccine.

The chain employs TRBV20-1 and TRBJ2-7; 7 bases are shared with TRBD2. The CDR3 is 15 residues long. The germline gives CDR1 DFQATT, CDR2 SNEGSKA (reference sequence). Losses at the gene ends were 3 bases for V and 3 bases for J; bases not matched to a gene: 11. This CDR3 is CSARDLREADYEQYF. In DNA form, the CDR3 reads TGCAGTGCTAGGGACCTCCGGGAGGCAGACTACGAGCAGTACTTC.

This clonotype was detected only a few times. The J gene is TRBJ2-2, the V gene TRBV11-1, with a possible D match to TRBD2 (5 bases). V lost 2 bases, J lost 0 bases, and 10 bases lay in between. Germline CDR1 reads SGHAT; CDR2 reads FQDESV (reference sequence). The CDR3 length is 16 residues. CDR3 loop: CASSLRGLANTGELFF. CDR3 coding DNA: TGTGCCAGCAGCTTACGGGGTCTCGCGAACACCGGGGAGCTGTTTTTT.

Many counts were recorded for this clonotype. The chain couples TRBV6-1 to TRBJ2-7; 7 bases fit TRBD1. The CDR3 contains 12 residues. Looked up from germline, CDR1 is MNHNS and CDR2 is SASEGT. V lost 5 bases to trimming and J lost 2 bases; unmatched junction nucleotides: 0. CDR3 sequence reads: CASSQGAYEQYF. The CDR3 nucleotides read TGTGCCAGCAGTCAGGGGGCCTACGAGCAGTACTTC.

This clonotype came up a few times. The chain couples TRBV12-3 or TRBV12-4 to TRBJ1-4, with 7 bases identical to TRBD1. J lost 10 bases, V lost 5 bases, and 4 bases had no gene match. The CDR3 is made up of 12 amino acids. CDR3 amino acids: CASSLRDRKLFF. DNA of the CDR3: TGTGCCAGCAGTCTCCGGGACAGAAAACTGTTTTTT.

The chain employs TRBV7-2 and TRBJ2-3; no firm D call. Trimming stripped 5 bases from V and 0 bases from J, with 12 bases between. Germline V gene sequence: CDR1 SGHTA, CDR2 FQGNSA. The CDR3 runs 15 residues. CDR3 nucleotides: TGTGCCAGCAGCCTAGGGCCGGGTAGCACAGATACGCAGTATTTT. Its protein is CASSLGPGSTDTQYF.

CDR3 DNA: TGTGCCACCAGCGTTTCGCGGGGCGAGCAGTACTTC. This codes for CATSVSRGEQYF. J is TRBJ2-7 and V is TRBV15; a possible D gene is TRBD2 (6 bases). Germline V CDR1 and CDR2: LNHNV, YYDKDF (reference sequence). The V gene lost 5 bases and the J gene lost 6 bases, with 11 bases spanning the gap. The CDR3 length is 12 residues.

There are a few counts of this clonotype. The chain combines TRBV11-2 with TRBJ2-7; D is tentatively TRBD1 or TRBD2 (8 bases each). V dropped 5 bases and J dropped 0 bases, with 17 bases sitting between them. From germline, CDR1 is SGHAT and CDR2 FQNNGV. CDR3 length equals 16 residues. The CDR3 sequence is CASSPRGRGVSYEQYF. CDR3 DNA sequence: TGTGCCAGCAGCCCCAGGGGGCGGGGGGTCTCCTACGAGCAGTACTTC.

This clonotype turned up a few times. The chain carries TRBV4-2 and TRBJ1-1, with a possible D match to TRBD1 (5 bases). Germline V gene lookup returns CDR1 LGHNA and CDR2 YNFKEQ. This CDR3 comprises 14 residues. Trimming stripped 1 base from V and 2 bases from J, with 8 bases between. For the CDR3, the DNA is TGTGCCAGCAGCCAAGGAGGGGTTAACACTGAAGCTTTCTTT. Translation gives CASSQGGVNTEAFF.